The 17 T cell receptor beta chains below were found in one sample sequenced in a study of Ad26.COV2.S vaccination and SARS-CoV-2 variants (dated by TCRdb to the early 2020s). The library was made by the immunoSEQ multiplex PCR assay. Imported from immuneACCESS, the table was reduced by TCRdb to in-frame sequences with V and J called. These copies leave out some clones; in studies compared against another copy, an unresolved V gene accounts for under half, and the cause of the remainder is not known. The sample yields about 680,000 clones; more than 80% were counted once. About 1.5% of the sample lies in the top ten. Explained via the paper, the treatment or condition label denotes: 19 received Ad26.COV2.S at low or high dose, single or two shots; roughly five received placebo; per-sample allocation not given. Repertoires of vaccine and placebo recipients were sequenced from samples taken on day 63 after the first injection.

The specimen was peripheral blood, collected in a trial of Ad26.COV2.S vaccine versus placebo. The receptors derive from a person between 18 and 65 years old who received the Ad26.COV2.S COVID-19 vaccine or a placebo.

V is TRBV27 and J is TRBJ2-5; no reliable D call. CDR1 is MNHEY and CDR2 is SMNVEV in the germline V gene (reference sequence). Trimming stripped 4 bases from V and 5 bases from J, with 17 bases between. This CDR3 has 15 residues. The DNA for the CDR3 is TGTGCCAGCAGTTCTATCCAGTCACCCTCGGAGACCCAGTACTTC. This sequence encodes CASSSIQSPSETQYF.

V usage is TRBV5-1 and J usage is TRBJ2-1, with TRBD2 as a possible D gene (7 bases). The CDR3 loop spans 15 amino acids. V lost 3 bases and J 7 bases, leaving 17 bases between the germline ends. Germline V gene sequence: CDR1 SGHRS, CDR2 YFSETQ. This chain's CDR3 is CASSWGGLADNEQFF. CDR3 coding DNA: TGCGCCAGCAGCTGGGGGGGCCTAGCGGATAATGAGCAGTTCTTC.

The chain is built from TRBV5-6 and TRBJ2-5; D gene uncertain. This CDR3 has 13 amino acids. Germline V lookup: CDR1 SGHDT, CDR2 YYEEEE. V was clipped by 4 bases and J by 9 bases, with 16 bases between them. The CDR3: CASSPPRSASQYF. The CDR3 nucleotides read TGTGCCAGCAGCCCCCCTAGATCTGCGTCCCAGTACTTC.

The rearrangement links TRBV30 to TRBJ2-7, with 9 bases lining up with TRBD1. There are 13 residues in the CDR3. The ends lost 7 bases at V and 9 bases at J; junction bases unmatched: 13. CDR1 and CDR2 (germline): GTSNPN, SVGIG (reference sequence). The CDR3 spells CALGTGIGVGQYF. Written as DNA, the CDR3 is TGTGCCTTGGGGACAGGGATCGGGGTGGGGCAGTACTTC. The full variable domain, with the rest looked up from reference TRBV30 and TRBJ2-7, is SQTIHQWPATLVQPVGSPLSLECTVEGTSNPNLYWYRQAAGRGLQLLFYSVGIGQISSEVPQNLSASRPQDRQFILSSKKLLLSDSGFYLCALGTGIGVGQYFGPGTRLTVT.

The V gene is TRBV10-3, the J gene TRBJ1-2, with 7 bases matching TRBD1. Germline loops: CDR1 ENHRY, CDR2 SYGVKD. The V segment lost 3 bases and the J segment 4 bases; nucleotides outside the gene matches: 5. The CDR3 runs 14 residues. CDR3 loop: CAISDGTETYGYTF. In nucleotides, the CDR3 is TGTGCCATCAGTGACGGGACAGAGACCTATGGCTACACCTTC.

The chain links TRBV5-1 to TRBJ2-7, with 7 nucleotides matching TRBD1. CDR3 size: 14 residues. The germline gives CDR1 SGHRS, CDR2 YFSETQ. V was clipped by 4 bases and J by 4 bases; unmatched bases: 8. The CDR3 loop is CASSKGQMMYEQYF. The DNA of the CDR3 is TGCGCCAGCAGCAAGGGACAGATGATGTACGAGCAGTACTTC.

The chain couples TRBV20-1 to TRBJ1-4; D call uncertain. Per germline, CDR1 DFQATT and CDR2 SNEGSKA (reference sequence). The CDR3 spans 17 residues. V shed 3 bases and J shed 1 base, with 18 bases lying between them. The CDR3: CSASRPPNGQTNEKLFF. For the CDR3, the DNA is TGCAGTGCTAGTCGACCACCCAACGGCCAAACTAATGAAAAACTGTTTTTT.

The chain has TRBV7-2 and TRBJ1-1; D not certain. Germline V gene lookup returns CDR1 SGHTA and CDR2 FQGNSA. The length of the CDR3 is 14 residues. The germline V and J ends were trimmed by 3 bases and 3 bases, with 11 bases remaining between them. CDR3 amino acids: CASSLTREDTEAFF. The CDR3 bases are TGTGCCAGCAGCTTGACCCGAGAGGACACTGAAGCTTTCTTT.

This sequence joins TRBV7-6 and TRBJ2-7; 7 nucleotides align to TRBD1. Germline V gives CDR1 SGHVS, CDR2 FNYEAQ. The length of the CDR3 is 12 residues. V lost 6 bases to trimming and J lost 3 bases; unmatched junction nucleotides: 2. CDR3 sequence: CASSRTGYEQYF. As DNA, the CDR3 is TGTGCCAGCAGTCGGACAGGCTACGAGCAGTACTTC. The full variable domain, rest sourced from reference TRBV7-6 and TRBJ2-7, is GAGVSQSPRYKVTKRGQDVALRCDPISGHVSLYWYRQALGQGPEFLTYFNYEAQQDKSGLPNDRFSAERPEGSISTLTIQRTEQRDSAMYRCASSRTGYEQYFGPGTRLTVT.

CDR3 amino acids: CATSREPTYEQYF. Written as DNA, the CDR3 is TGTGCCACCAGCAGAGAGCCCACCTACGAGCAGTACTTC. The rearrangement uses TRBV15 and TRBJ2-7; D remains ambiguous. Per the germline V gene, CDR1 is LNHNV and CDR2 is YYDKDF (reference sequence). The germline V and J ends were trimmed by 0 bases and 2 bases, with 5 bases remaining between them. The CDR3 runs 13 residues. Complete variable domain (other parts from reference TRBV15 and TRBJ2-7): DAMVIQNPRYQVTQFGKPVTLSCSQTLNHNVMYWYQQKSSQAPKLLFHYYDKDFNNEADTPDNFQSRRPNTSFCFLDIRSPGLGDTAMYLCATSREPTYEQYFGPGTRLTVT.

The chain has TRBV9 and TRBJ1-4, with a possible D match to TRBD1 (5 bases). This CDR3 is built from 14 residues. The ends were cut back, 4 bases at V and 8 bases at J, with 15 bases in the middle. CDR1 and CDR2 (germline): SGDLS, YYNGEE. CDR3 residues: CASSPHGTAEKLFF. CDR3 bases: TGTGCCAGCAGCCCCCACGGGACGGCCGAAAAACTGTTTTTT.

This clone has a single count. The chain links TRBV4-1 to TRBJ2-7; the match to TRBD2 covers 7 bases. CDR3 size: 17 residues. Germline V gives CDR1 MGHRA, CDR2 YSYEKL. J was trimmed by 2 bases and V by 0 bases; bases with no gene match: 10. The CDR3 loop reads CASSQDRPASGPYEQYF. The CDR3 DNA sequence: TGCGCCAGCAGCCAAGACCGCCCAGCTAGCGGACCCTACGAGCAGTACTTC.

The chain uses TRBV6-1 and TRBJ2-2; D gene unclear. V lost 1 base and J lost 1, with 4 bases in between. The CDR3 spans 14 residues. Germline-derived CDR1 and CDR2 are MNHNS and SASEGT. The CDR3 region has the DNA TGTGCCAGCAGTGAAGGCCTGAACACCGGGGAGCTGTTTTTT. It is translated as CASSEGLNTGELFF.

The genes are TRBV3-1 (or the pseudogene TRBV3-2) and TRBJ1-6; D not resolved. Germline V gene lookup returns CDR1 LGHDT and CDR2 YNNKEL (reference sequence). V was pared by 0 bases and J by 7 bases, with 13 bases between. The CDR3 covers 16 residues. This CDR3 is CASSQEAGLGNSPLHF. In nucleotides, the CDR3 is TGTGCCAGCAGCCAAGAGGCCGGACTAGGGAATTCACCCCTCCACTTT.

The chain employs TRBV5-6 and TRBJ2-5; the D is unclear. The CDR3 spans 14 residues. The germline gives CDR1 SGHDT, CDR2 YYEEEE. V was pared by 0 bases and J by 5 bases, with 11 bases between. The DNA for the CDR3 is TGTGCCAGCAGCTTGGTCTTGGCACAGGAGACCCAGTACTTC. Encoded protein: CASSLVLAQETQYF.

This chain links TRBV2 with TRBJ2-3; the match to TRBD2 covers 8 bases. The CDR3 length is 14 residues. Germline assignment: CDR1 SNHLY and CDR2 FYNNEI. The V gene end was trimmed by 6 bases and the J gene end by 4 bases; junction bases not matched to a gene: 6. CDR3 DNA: TGTGCCAGCAGCGGGACTAGTCTAGCAGATACGCAGTATTTT. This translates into CASSGTSLADTQYF.

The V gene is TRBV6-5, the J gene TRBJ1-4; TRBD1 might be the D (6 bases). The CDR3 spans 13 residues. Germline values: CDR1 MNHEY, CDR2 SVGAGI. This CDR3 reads CASASGVGEKLFF. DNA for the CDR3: TGTGCAAGCGCGTCAGGGGTAGGGGAAAAACTGTTTTTT.